This T cell receptor beta chain emerged from a study of shared clonotypes between healthy human individuals. Sequencing used immunoSEQ multiplex PCR; TCRdb keeps in-frame clones, though not all of them. The data hold about 2 million clones, with roughly 95% observed a single time. Germline V gene lookup returns CDR1 MNHEY and CDR2 SVGAGI. Trimming shortened V by 2 bases and J by 2 bases, and 9 bases separated the two germline ends. There are 14 residues in the CDR3. Note on this clone: The antigen remains unidentified.

Notes on the study in general: When naive CD4 clonotypes were compared across a handful of donors, approximately 5% were shared.

The genes are TRBV6-5 and TRBJ1-1, with D unresolved. This clonotype was obtained from a man aged 18 to 30 in good health. Material for sequencing was naive CD4+ T cells sorted from blood. Subset given: CD45RA+ positively selected. The CDR3 is CASSYLMDNTEAFF. DNA for the CDR3: TGTGCCAGCAGTTACCTAATGGATAACACTGAAGCTTTCTTT.